This T cell receptor (beta chain) is from a study of blood T cell repertoires in COVID-19. Study overall: Specimens from acute and convalescent COVID-19 originated in the United States, Italy and Spain. Sources were T cells, B-cell-depleted T cells, or PBMCs; the material itself was cDNA or gDNA.

Germline loops: CDR1 SGHTA, CDR2 FQGNSA. The CDR3 contains 16 residues. With V trimmed by 5 bases and J by 5 bases, 6 bases remained unmatched. As processed by the authors: Scientists estimated how many nucleated cells there were by amplifying reference gene primers. Generated by immunoSEQ multiplex PCR, the TCRdb table keeps only in-frame clones and is missing some. That table furnishes V, J and clone size, whereas the DNA furnished D and trimming. The sample lists 70,000 to 75,000 clones; 65% to 80% were seen once. Sequenced sample: peripheral blood. The genes are TRBV7-2 and TRBJ2-2; 12 nucleotides match TRBD2. This TCR came from a man aged 55 to 70 with active or convalescent COVID-19. CDR3 protein: CASSQQTSGGTGELFF. The CDR3 DNA follows: TGTGCCAGCAGCCAACAGACTAGCGGGGGTACCGGGGAGCTGTTTTTT.